These T cell receptor beta chains were read from a single sample in a study of T-cell reconstitution after alpha-beta-depleted transplantation in children. TCRdb analysed the PCR reads with MiXCR anew, one entry per CDR3 protein. The sample carries over 150,000 distinct CDR3 sequences, about 6.6% recorded once. Sequencing was performed on PBMCs, taken before TCRalphabeta/CD19-depleted stem cell transplant. These receptors all stem from a boy younger than 10 with acute lymphoblastic leukemia, due to receive a stem cell transplant. CDR3s include the opening cysteine and the closing phenylalanine or tryptophan. A D gene is named only where the DNA matches it firmly. Clone size, where shown, is once, few, many, or a class for clones that have expanded.

j_call: TRBJ2-5
v_call: TRBV2
d_call: .
clone_size: many
cdr3_aa: CASSEAGQETQYF
cdr3_nt: TGTGCCAGCAGTGAAGCGGGCCAAGAGACCCAGTACTTC

j_call: TRBJ2-7
v_call: TRBV20-1
d_call: .
clone_size: few
cdr3_aa: CSARRGQIAYEQYF
cdr3_nt: TGCAGTGCTCGCCGCGGCCAAATCGCCTACGAGCAGTACTTC

j_call: TRBJ2-2
v_call: TRBV7-2
d_call: TRBD1
clone_size: .
cdr3_aa: CASSSNLGGWNTGELFF
cdr3_nt: TGTGCCAGCAGCTCCAACTTAGGGGGCTGGAACACCGGGGAGCTGTTTTTT

j_call: TRBJ1-6
v_call: TRBV6-2/TRBV6-3
d_call: TRBD1
clone_size: many
cdr3_aa: CASSLYGTGGNSPLHF
cdr3_nt: TGTGCCAGCAGTCTGTACGGGACAGGGGGAAATTCACCCCTCCACTTT

j_call: TRBJ1-3
v_call: TRBV28
d_call: TRBD1
clone_size: few
cdr3_aa: CASSVTGDLSGNTIYF
cdr3_nt: TGTGCCAGCAGTGTGACAGGGGACCTCTCTGGAAACACCATATATTTT

j_call: TRBJ2-3
v_call: TRBV6-2/TRBV6-3
d_call: .
clone_size: many
cdr3_aa: CASRETGHLPSAQLDTQYF
cdr3_nt: TGTGCCAGCAGAGAAACAGGTCACCTTCCATCGGCCCAACTAGATACGCAGTATTTT

j_call: TRBJ1-5
v_call: TRBV6-1
d_call: .
clone_size: few
cdr3_aa: CASSVDRLTGPQHF
cdr3_nt: TGTGCCAGCAGCGTGGACAGACTCACAGGGCCCCAGCATTTT

j_call: TRBJ2-5
v_call: TRBV20-1
d_call: .
clone_size: many
cdr3_aa: CSAISQGGSETQYF
cdr3_nt: TGCAGTGCTATCTCACAGGGAGGGAGCGAGACCCAGTACTTC

j_call: TRBJ1-1
v_call: TRBV5-1
d_call: TRBD1
clone_size: many
cdr3_aa: CASSGTGDGTEAFF
cdr3_nt: TGCGCCAGCAGCGGGACAGGGGACGGCACTGAAGCTTTCTTT

j_call: TRBJ1-2
v_call: TRBV6-2/TRBV6-3
d_call: TRBD1
clone_size: .
cdr3_aa: CASSYGVRLGTGYSYTF
cdr3_nt: TGTGCCAGCAGTTACGGAGTTCGTCTCGGGACAGGCTATAGCTACACCTTC

j_call: TRBJ1-6
v_call: TRBV20-1
d_call: .
clone_size: few
cdr3_aa: CSARFQGAPPLHF
cdr3_nt: TGCAGTGCTAGGTTCCAGGGAGCACCACCCCTCCACTTT

j_call: TRBJ2-3
v_call: TRBV7-8
d_call: .
clone_size: many
cdr3_aa: CASAPADTQYF
cdr3_nt: TGTGCCAGCGCTCCGGCAGATACGCAGTATTTT

j_call: TRBJ2-3
v_call: TRBV7-9
d_call: .
clone_size: .
cdr3_aa: CASSLPIAFTDTQYF
cdr3_nt: TGTGCCAGCAGCCTCCCGATCGCCTTCACAGATACGCAGTATTTT

j_call: TRBJ1-2
v_call: TRBV5-1
d_call: .
clone_size: many
cdr3_aa: CASRELGQGDLTNYGYTF
cdr3_nt: TGCGCCAGCAGGGAGCTGGGCCAGGGAGATCTAACTAACTATGGCTACACCTTC

j_call: TRBJ1-4
v_call: TRBV28
d_call: .
clone_size: many
cdr3_aa: CASSSPSRLNEKLFF
cdr3_nt: TGTGCCAGCAGTTCCCCTTCGCGACTTAATGAAAAACTGTTTTTT

j_call: TRBJ2-2
v_call: TRBV29-1
d_call: .
clone_size: many
cdr3_aa: CSVLDSPGELFF
cdr3_nt: TGCAGCGTGTTGGACAGTCCCGGGGAGCTGTTTTTT

j_call: TRBJ2-3
v_call: TRBV20-1
d_call: .
clone_size: .
cdr3_aa: CSARGEHTDTQYF
cdr3_nt: TGCAGTGCTAGAGGGGAACACACAGATACGCAGTATTTT

j_call: TRBJ2-7
v_call: TRBV29-1
d_call: TRBD2
clone_size: many
cdr3_aa: CSAEGLADTYEQYF
cdr3_nt: TGCAGCGCCGAAGGACTAGCGGACACCTACGAGCAGTACTTC

j_call: TRBJ2-7
v_call: TRBV11-2
d_call: .
clone_size: .
cdr3_aa: CASSQYGQLIYEQYF
cdr3_nt: TGTGCCAGCAGCCAATACGGACAGTTAATCTACGAGCAGTACTTC

j_call: TRBJ2-1
v_call: TRBV20-1
d_call: TRBD2
clone_size: many
cdr3_aa: CSAPLWGGSLHEQFF
cdr3_nt: TGCAGTGCTCCCCTTTGGGGCGGGAGTCTGCATGAGCAGTTCTTC

j_call: TRBJ2-5
v_call: TRBV29-1
d_call: .
clone_size: many
cdr3_aa: CSVREGETQYF
cdr3_nt: TGCAGCGTCAGGGAAGGTGAGACCCAGTACTTC

j_call: TRBJ2-7
v_call: TRBV27
d_call: .
clone_size: few
cdr3_aa: CASTPSGRYEQYF
cdr3_nt: TGTGCCAGCACCCCGTCCGGGAGATACGAGCAGTACTTC

j_call: TRBJ2-2
v_call: TRBV20-1
d_call: .
clone_size: many
cdr3_aa: CSARDTRSNTGELFF
cdr3_nt: TGCAGTGCTAGAGATACCCGATCGAACACCGGGGAGCTGTTTTTT

j_call: TRBJ2-7
v_call: TRBV27
d_call: TRBD1
clone_size: .
cdr3_aa: CASTQSGQGTYEQYF
cdr3_nt: TGTGCCAGCACCCAGTCGGGACAGGGCACCTACGAGCAGTACTTC

j_call: TRBJ2-1
v_call: TRBV20-1
d_call: TRBD2
clone_size: many
cdr3_aa: CSATRLAGSLWGFDEQFF
cdr3_nt: TGCAGTGCTACCCGACTAGCGGGGAGCCTCTGGGGCTTCGATGAGCAGTTCTTC

j_call: TRBJ2-5
v_call: TRBV6-1
d_call: TRBD1
clone_size: many
cdr3_aa: CASRDRDRGYQETQYF
cdr3_nt: TGTGCCAGCAGGGACCGGGACAGGGGGTACCAAGAGACCCAGTACTTC

j_call: TRBJ2-7
v_call: TRBV27
d_call: TRBD1
clone_size: many
cdr3_aa: CASSLSGQTYEQYF
cdr3_nt: TGTGCCAGCAGTTTATCGGGACAGACCTACGAGCAGTACTTC

j_call: TRBJ2-3
v_call: TRBV2
d_call: TRBD2
clone_size: many
cdr3_aa: CASTTSGRADTQYF
cdr3_nt: TGTGCCAGCACTACTAGCGGGAGAGCAGATACGCAGTATTTT

j_call: TRBJ2-1
v_call: TRBV11-2
d_call: .
clone_size: many
cdr3_aa: CASSWQGTATKNYNEHFF
cdr3_nt: TGTGCCAGCAGCTGGCAGGGGACGGCGACCAAGAATTACAATGAGCATTTCTTC

j_call: TRBJ1-5
v_call: TRBV10-3
d_call: TRBD1
clone_size: many
cdr3_aa: CAISDHDRAYSNQPQHF
cdr3_nt: TGTGCCATCAGTGATCACGACAGGGCCTATAGCAATCAGCCCCAGCATTTT

j_call: TRBJ1-1
v_call: TRBV7-8
d_call: .
clone_size: .
cdr3_aa: CASSLHYNSDMNTEAFF
cdr3_nt: TGTGCCAGCAGCTTGCATTATAACAGCGACATGAACACTGAAGCTTTCTTT

j_call: TRBJ1-1
v_call: TRBV11-1
d_call: TRBD1
clone_size: few
cdr3_aa: CASSSPTGATTEAFF
cdr3_nt: TGTGCCAGCAGCTCACCAACAGGGGCTACCACTGAAGCTTTCTTT

j_call: TRBJ2-7
v_call: TRBV20-1
d_call: .
clone_size: many
cdr3_aa: CSARVKGVEQYF
cdr3_nt: TGCAGTGCTAGAGTGAAGGGGGTCGAGCAGTACTTC

j_call: TRBJ2-1
v_call: TRBV5-6
d_call: .
clone_size: .
cdr3_aa: CASSLIDGVGNEQFF
cdr3_nt: TGTGCCAGCAGCTTGATCGACGGGGTGGGAAATGAGCAGTTCTTC

j_call: TRBJ2-1
v_call: TRBV10-3
d_call: .
clone_size: few
cdr3_aa: CAISDPRGGRGNNEQFF
cdr3_nt: TGTGCCATCAGTGACCCGAGGGGGGGACGCGGGAACAATGAGCAGTTCTTC

j_call: TRBJ2-1
v_call: TRBV6-2/TRBV6-3
d_call: TRBD1
clone_size: many
cdr3_aa: CASRPQGDHYNEQFF
cdr3_nt: TGTGCCAGCAGACCCCAGGGGGACCACTACAATGAGCAGTTCTTC

j_call: TRBJ1-1
v_call: TRBV11-2
d_call: .
clone_size: many
cdr3_aa: CASSPDREAFF
cdr3_nt: TGTGCCAGCAGCCCCGACAGAGAAGCTTTCTTT

j_call: TRBJ2-3
v_call: TRBV2
d_call: .
clone_size: few
cdr3_aa: CASSRSSSQYTQYF
cdr3_nt: TGTGCCAGCAGCCGGTCTAGCAGCCAGTATACGCAGTATTTT

j_call: TRBJ2-5
v_call: TRBV4-3
d_call: .
clone_size: many
cdr3_aa: CASSQEVRETQYF
cdr3_nt: TGCGCCAGCAGCCAAGAAGTACGAGAGACCCAGTACTTC

j_call: TRBJ2-6
v_call: TRBV11-1
d_call: TRBD1
clone_size: many
cdr3_aa: CASSTRDSHSGANVLTF
cdr3_nt: TGTGCCAGCAGCACCCGGGACAGCCACTCTGGGGCCAACGTCCTGACTTTC

j_call: TRBJ1-5
v_call: TRBV6-5
d_call: TRBD1
clone_size: many
cdr3_aa: CASSSGQGVGNQPQHF
cdr3_nt: TGTGCCAGCAGTTCCGGACAGGGGGTTGGAAATCAGCCCCAGCATTTT

j_call: TRBJ2-1
v_call: TRBV20-1
d_call: TRBD2
clone_size: .
cdr3_aa: CSATSSGGTKYNEQFF
cdr3_nt: TGCAGTGCTACATCTAGCGGGGGGACCAAATACAATGAGCAGTTCTTC

j_call: TRBJ2-7
v_call: TRBV10-2
d_call: .
clone_size: many
cdr3_aa: CASSSQLEQYF
cdr3_nt: TGCGCCAGCAGCTCCCAACTCGAGCAGTACTTC

j_call: TRBJ1-4
v_call: TRBV7-8
d_call: .
clone_size: .
cdr3_aa: CASSHTTGPLEKLFF
cdr3_nt: TGTGCCAGCAGCCACACCACGGGGCCTCTCGAAAAACTGTTTTTT

j_call: TRBJ2-3
v_call: TRBV28
d_call: .
clone_size: many
cdr3_aa: CASRLADSTDTQYF
cdr3_nt: TGTGCCAGCAGGTTAGCGGACAGCACAGATACGCAGTATTTT

j_call: TRBJ2-3
v_call: TRBV7-2
d_call: .
clone_size: few
cdr3_aa: CASSVPRPGPTDTQYF
cdr3_nt: TGTGCCAGCAGCGTACCGAGACCGGGCCCCACAGATACGCAGTATTTT

j_call: TRBJ2-2
v_call: TRBV5-6
d_call: .
clone_size: .
cdr3_aa: CASSLPPGHTGELFF
cdr3_nt: TGTGCCAGCAGCCTTCCGCCTGGGCACACCGGGGAGCTGTTTTTT

j_call: TRBJ2-2
v_call: TRBV3-1
d_call: .
clone_size: many
cdr3_aa: CASSQGGRTGELFF
cdr3_nt: TGTGCCAGCAGCCAAGGGGGCAGGACCGGGGAGCTGTTTTTT

j_call: TRBJ2-7
v_call: TRBV7-2
d_call: .
clone_size: few
cdr3_aa: CASSLALDDEQYF
cdr3_nt: TGTGCCAGCAGCTTAGCTCTAGACGACGAGCAGTACTTC

j_call: TRBJ1-5
v_call: TRBV7-9
d_call: .
clone_size: many
cdr3_aa: CASSLAEYSNQPQHF
cdr3_nt: TGTGCCAGCAGCTTAGCTGAGTATAGCAATCAGCCCCAGCATTTT

j_call: TRBJ2-4
v_call: TRBV29-1
d_call: TRBD1
clone_size: many
cdr3_aa: CSALTGSDAKNIQYF
cdr3_nt: TGCAGCGCCCTGACAGGGAGTGATGCCAAAAACATTCAGTACTTC

j_call: TRBJ1-5
v_call: TRBV7-9
d_call: .
clone_size: .
cdr3_aa: CASSLDGRFNQPQHF
cdr3_nt: TGTGCCAGCAGCTTAGATGGACGGTTCAATCAGCCCCAGCATTTT

j_call: TRBJ2-5
v_call: TRBV28
d_call: .
clone_size: many
cdr3_aa: CASRGTTQETQYF
cdr3_nt: TGTGCCAGCAGGGGGACGACTCAAGAGACCCAGTACTTC

j_call: TRBJ2-7
v_call: TRBV28
d_call: TRBD1
clone_size: few
cdr3_aa: CASRGDRVGEQYF
cdr3_nt: TGTGCCAGCAGGGGGGACAGGGTAGGGGAGCAGTACTTC

j_call: TRBJ2-5
v_call: TRBV2
d_call: .
clone_size: many
cdr3_aa: CASSYKAAETQYF
cdr3_nt: TGTGCCAGCAGTTACAAAGCCGCGGAGACCCAGTACTTC

j_call: TRBJ2-2
v_call: TRBV5-5
d_call: .
clone_size: few
cdr3_aa: CASSLAITHTGELFF
cdr3_nt: TGTGCCAGCAGCTTGGCAATTACCCACACCGGGGAGCTGTTTTTT

j_call: TRBJ2-7
v_call: TRBV12-3/TRBV12-4
d_call: .
clone_size: many
cdr3_aa: CASSPHFGEQYF
cdr3_nt: TGTGCCAGCAGTCCTCATTTTGGAGAGCAGTACTTC

j_call: TRBJ2-3
v_call: TRBV12-3/TRBV12-4
d_call: TRBD2
clone_size: .
cdr3_aa: CASSLTSGARTDTQYF
cdr3_nt: TGTGCCAGCAGTCTGACTAGCGGCGCCCGCACAGATACGCAGTATTTT

j_call: TRBJ1-1
v_call: TRBV7-8
d_call: TRBD1
clone_size: many
cdr3_aa: CASSPQTGDTEAFF
cdr3_nt: TGTGCCAGCAGCCCGCAGACAGGGGACACTGAAGCTTTCTTT